This T cell receptor beta chain is from a study of cytomegalovirus exposure and HLA in healthy donors. Germline V gene lookup returns CDR1 DFQATT and CDR2 SNEGSKA (reference sequence). The V and J ends lost 7 bases and 1 base respectively, with 7 bases between them. The CDR3 is 11 amino acids. Primers: 60 Vbeta forward and 13 Jbeta reverse. Generated by immunoSEQ multiplex PCR, the TCRdb table keeps only in-frame clones and is missing some. The sample has some 200,000 clones; about 79% are singletons. Comments on this clone: Its antigen is still unknown.

General study results and limits: Confirmation was obtained in vitro that a few CMV-associated chains are specific for CMV antigens.

This chain links TRBV20-1 with TRBJ1-1; D unresolved. Sequencing was done on a sample of PBMCs. The clonotype comes from a woman aged 45-59 years in good health and CMV-seronegative. CDR3 residues: CSGAKNTEAFF. Here the CDR3 DNA reads TGCAGTGGGGCGAAGAACACTGAAGCTTTCTTT.